One sample yielded the 32 T cell receptor beta chains listed below, sequenced in a study of blood T cell repertoires in COVID-19. Assay: immunoSEQ multiplex PCR; the TCRdb copy retains only in-frame clones and omits some. The sample carries a few hundred thousand clones, 65% to 85% recorded once. The sequencing sample was made of PBMCs or T cells enriched from blood (not recorded which). The receptors were gathered from a woman in her thirties or forties who had recovered from COVID-19.

This chain uses TRBV27 with TRBJ1-2; 9 bases match TRBD1. Germline V lookup: CDR1 MNHEY, CDR2 SMNVEV (reference sequence). The CDR3 sequence is 16 residues long. Unmatched junction bases numbered 10, after V lost 0 bases and J lost 8 bases. This CDR3 reads CASSLSKSGTGHGYTF. The CDR3 nucleotides are TGTGCCAGCAGTTTATCGAAGTCCGGGACAGGGCACGGCTACACCTTC.

J is TRBJ2-3 and V is TRBV3-1 (or the pseudogene TRBV3-2); the match to TRBD1 covers 10 bases. Germline CDR1 is LGHDT and CDR2 is YNNKEL (reference sequence). The junction had 4 bases not matched to a gene; V was cut back by 6 bases and J by 4 bases. The CDR3 extends over 14 amino acids. In nucleotides, the CDR3 is TGTGCCAGCAGTCGGACAGGGGGAGCAGATACGCAGTATTTT. Its translation is CASSRTGGADTQYF.

This CDR3 is CASSLRQGRNQEPQHF. In DNA form, the CDR3 reads TGTGCCAGCTCACTGCGACAGGGGCGGAATCAGGAGCCCCAGCATTTT. This chain joins TRBV18 and TRBJ1-5; 8 bases agree with TRBD1. The CDR3 sequence is 16 residues long. With 4 bases clipped from V and 8 bases from J, the junction kept 13 bases outside the gene matches. Germline-derived CDR1 and CDR2 are KGHSH and LQKENI.

The chain joins TRBV28 to TRBJ1-5, with a tentative D call TRBD1 (5 bases). CDR1 MDHEN and CDR2 SYDVKM come from the germline V gene. The V gene lost 5 bases and the J gene lost 4 bases, with 15 bases spanning the gap. The CDR3 has 15 amino acids. The CDR3 sequence: CASSTPGTSNQPQHF. In DNA, the CDR3 is TGTGCCAGCAGTACGCCCGGGACTTCGAATCAGCCCCAGCATTTT. Combining the CDR3 with reference TRBV28 and TRBJ1-5 gives the whole variable domain DVKVTQSSRYLVKRTGEKVFLECVQDMDHENMFWYRQDPGLGLRLIYFSYDVKMKEKGDIPEGYSVSREKKERFSLILESASTNQTSMYLCASSTPGTSNQPQHFGDGTRLSIL.

The chain combines TRBV6-5 with TRBJ2-2; tentatively, D is TRBD2 (6 bases). CDR3 length: 14 amino acids. CDR1 and CDR2 from the germline V gene are MNHEY and SVGAGI. V was clipped by 8 bases and J by 4 bases, with 14 bases between them. The CDR3: CASQAEGLTGELFF. The CDR3 DNA is TGTGCCAGCCAGGCGGAGGGCCTCACCGGGGAGCTGTTTTTT.

The genes are TRBV3-1 (or the pseudogene TRBV3-2) and TRBJ2-2, with 7 positions matching TRBD2. CDR1 is LGHDT, CDR2 YNNKEL, per germline (reference sequence). V lost 4 bases, J lost 6 bases, and 8 bases stayed unmatched. The CDR3 loop spans 15 amino acids. The CDR3 protein is CASSLLGSGAGELFF. The DNA for the CDR3 is TGTGCCAGCAGCCTCTTGGGGAGCGGGGCCGGGGAGCTGTTTTTT.

The chain joins TRBV20-1 to TRBJ2-7; 8 nucleotides line up with TRBD1. CDR1 DFQATT and CDR2 SNEGSKA come from the germline V gene (reference sequence). The CDR3 is made up of 11 amino acids. V dropped 3 bases and J dropped 12; count of bases not matched to a gene: 7. The DNA of the CDR3 is TGCAGTGCTAGGCCAGGACAGGGCACGTACTTC. This sequence encodes CSARPGQGTYF.

This chain joins TRBV2 and TRBJ2-1; 7 bases match TRBD2. V was pared by 6 bases and J by 8 bases, with 13 bases of the junction left unmatched. This CDR3 region has 15 residues. The germline CDR1 and CDR2 sequences are SNHLY and FYNNEI. The CDR3: CASSPLLAGEDEQFF. The CDR3, as DNA: TGTGCCAGCAGCCCCCTGCTGGCGGGAGAAGATGAGCAGTTCTTC.

This clone was counted a single time. This chain uses TRBV20-1 with TRBJ1-4; D uncertain. CDR1 is DFQATT, CDR2 SNEGSKA, per germline (reference sequence). The CDR3 contains 15 residues. V dropped 3 bases and J dropped 7 bases, with 18 bases sitting between them. The CDR3 here is CSASLPRGAGEKLFF. The CDR3 nucleotides are TGCAGTGCTAGTCTTCCCCGGGGAGCGGGTGAAAAACTGTTTTTT.

Points on this clone: This sample includes further DNA sequences coding for the same CDR3. The chain employs TRBV7-9 and TRBJ1-4; TRBD1 matches 10 bases. Germline CDR1 and CDR2: SEHNR and FQNEAQ (reference sequence). The CDR3 runs to 14 residues. The V segment lost 4 bases and the J segment 5 bases; nucleotides outside the gene matches: 1. CDR3 sequence (DNA): TGTGCCAGCAGCTCGGACAGGGGGAATGAAAAACTGTTTTTT. It specifies CASSSDRGNEKLFF. The full variable domain, with the rest looked up from reference TRBV7-9 and TRBJ1-4, is DTGVSQNPRHKITKRGQNVTFRCDPISEHNRLYWYRQTLGQGPEFLTYFQNEAQLEKSRLLSDRFSAERPKGSFSTLEIQRTEQGDSAMYLCASSSDRGNEKLFFGSGTQLSVL.

The chain carries TRBV10-1 and TRBJ2-5; perhaps TRBD1 as D (6 bases). Trimming removed 6 bases at V and 7 bases at J, with 18 bases between. From germline, CDR1 is WNHNN and CDR2 SYGVQD (reference sequence). The CDR3 runs to 14 residues. The CDR3, as DNA: TGCGCCAGCAGGAGGGGGTCCAGGAAAGGGACCCAGTACTTC. Its protein product is CASRRGSRKGTQYF.

The rearrangement uses TRBV24-1 and TRBJ2-2; 7 nucleotides line up with TRBD1. V trimming: 5 bases; J trimming: 6 bases; junction bases outside the gene matches: 8. The CDR3 sequence is 15 residues long. From germline, CDR1 is KGHDR and CDR2 SFDVKD. The CDR3 spells CATSARGGVAGELFF. CDR3 coding DNA: TGTGCCACCAGTGCCCGAGGGGGCGTTGCCGGGGAGCTGTTTTTT.

The chain uses TRBV2 and TRBJ1-2, with 9 bases that match TRBD1. J was trimmed by 1 base and V by 6 bases; bases with no gene match: 3. CDR1 is SNHLY, CDR2 FYNNEI, per germline. The CDR3 contains 14 residues. The CDR3 DNA sequence: TGTGCCAGCAGCCGGGACAGGGATAACTATGGCTACACCTTC. Its protein product is CASSRDRDNYGYTF.

The V and J genes are TRBV3-1 (or the pseudogene TRBV3-2) and TRBJ2-7, with a weak D call TRBD1 (5 bases). The length of the CDR3 is 15 residues. Trimming pared 2 bases from V and 12 bases from J, leaving 23 bases between. Germline V gene lookup returns CDR1 LGHDT and CDR2 YNNKEL (reference sequence). The CDR3 loop reads CASSQSIPGQGPMYF. The CDR3 nucleotides are TGTGCCAGCAGCCAAAGTATCCCTGGGCAGGGCCCTATGTACTTC.

V usage is TRBV30 and J usage is TRBJ2-7, with D possibly matching TRBD1 (6 bases). Germline lookup yields CDR1 GTSNPN and CDR2 SVGIG (reference sequence). The ends were cut back, 2 bases at V and 2 bases at J, with 25 bases in the middle. The CDR3 has 18 residues. The CDR3 DNA reads as TGTGCCTGGAGTCGCAACAACCCCTACAGGGATGACCCCTACGAGCAGTACTTC. As protein: CAWSRNNPYRDDPYEQYF.

This chain connects TRBV19 to TRBJ1-2; 9 bases map to TRBD1. This CDR3 contains 14 residues. V shed 10 bases, J shed 2 bases, and the junction held 8 bases outside the gene matches. The germline CDR1 and CDR2 sequences are LNHDA and SQIVND (reference sequence). The CDR3 nucleotides are TGTGCCACTACGGAACAGGGGGCCAACTATGGCTACACCTTC. Residues: CATTEQGANYGYTF. Based on the CDR3 plus reference TRBV19 and TRBJ1-2, the full variable domain is DGGITQSPKYLFRKEGQNVTLSCEQNLNHDAMYWYRQDPGQGLRLIYYSQIVNDFQKGDIAEGYSVSREKKESFPLTVTSAQKNPTAFYLCATTEQGANYGYTFGSGTRLTVV.

This clone was observed once. The V and J genes are TRBV29-1 and TRBJ2-3, with D possibly being TRBD2 (6 bases). This CDR3 is 19 amino acids long. CDR1 is SQVTM and CDR2 is ANQGSEA in the germline V gene. Trimming removed 2 bases at V and 1 base at J, with 25 bases between. Written as DNA, the CDR3 is TGCAGCGTTGAATGGACCTTTCCGACGGGAGACCCTGGCACAGATACGCAGTATTTT. It specifies CSVEWTFPTGDPGTDTQYF.

The rearrangement uses TRBV28 and TRBJ1-2; D possibly corresponds to TRBD1 (5 bases). The V end was cut by 5 bases, the J end by 8 bases, with 15 bases between. This CDR3 contains 13 residues. Germline V lookup: CDR1 MDHEN, CDR2 SYDVKM. This chain's CDR3 is CASSVGRGLGYTF. In DNA, the CDR3 is TGTGCCAGCAGTGTGGGAAGGGGCCTAGGCTACACCTTC.

The chain recombines TRBV11-2 with TRBJ1-3; 7 nucleotides agree with TRBD1. The CDR3 is 16 amino acids. CDR1 and CDR2 from the germline V gene are SGHAT and FQNNGV. The junction had 8 bases not matched to a gene; V was cut back by 5 bases and J by 1 base. CDR3 amino acids: CASSLYEQGSGNTIYF. The DNA of the CDR3 is TGTGCCAGCAGCCTCTACGAACAGGGGTCTGGAAACACCATATATTTT. Together with reference TRBV11-2 and TRBJ1-3, the CDR3 gives the full variable domain: EAGVAQSPRYKIIEKRQSVAFWCNPISGHATLYWYQQILGQGPKLLIQFQNNGVVDDSQLPKDRFSAERLKGVDSTLKIQPAKLEDSAVYLCASSLYEQGSGNTIYFGEGSWLTVV.

This chain connects TRBV30 to TRBJ2-5; 8 positions match TRBD1. J gave up 2 bases and V 0 bases, and 2 bases lay outside the gene matches. Germline CDR1 is GTSNPN and CDR2 is SVGIG (reference sequence). The CDR3 sequence is 14 residues long. The CDR3 bases are TGTGCCTGGAGTGTACAGGGGGTGCAAGAGACCCAGTACTTC. Amino acid sequence: CAWSVQGVQETQYF.

V usage is TRBV27 and J usage is TRBJ2-5; D possibly corresponds to TRBD2 (6 bases). From germline, CDR1 is MNHEY and CDR2 SMNVEV (reference sequence). Trimming left V 5 bases short and J 1 base short, with 11 bases between. This CDR3 has 14 residues. The DNA of the CDR3 is TGTGCCAGCAGTCCAAGGAGGGGCCAAGAGACCCAGTACTTC. Its translation is CASSPRRGQETQYF.

V and J are TRBV6-6 and TRBJ1-5, with D perhaps TRBD1 (5 bases). The V end was cut by 4 bases, the J end by 2 bases, with 12 bases between. This CDR3 contains 15 residues. Per germline, CDR1 MNHNY and CDR2 SVGAGI (reference sequence). As DNA, the CDR3 is TGTGCCAGCAGTTCTCCCCGGGGGGGCAATCAGCCCCAGCATTTT. Its translation: CASSSPRGGNQPQHF.

The chain is built from TRBV5-1 and TRBJ1-2; possibly TRBD1 for D (6 bases). V gave up 4 bases and J gave up 6 bases, with 13 bases separating them. The CDR3 runs to 13 residues. From germline, CDR1 is SGHRS and CDR2 YFSETQ. CDR3 in amino acids: CASSAQGQDGYTF. The CDR3 DNA is TGCGCCAGCAGCGCACAGGGACAAGATGGCTACACCTTC.

V usage is TRBV10-3 and J usage is TRBJ1-2; 8 bases are a match to TRBD1. The CDR3 contains 15 residues. CDR1 and CDR2 from the germline V gene are ENHRY and SYGVKD. V shed 3 bases and J 8 bases; nucleotides not matched to a gene: 11. This CDR3 reads CAISDPGQGEGGYTF. CDR3 bases: TGTGCCATCAGTGACCCCGGACAGGGCGAAGGGGGCTACACCTTC.

This chain links TRBV5-1 with TRBJ1-1; D is unresolved. V was clipped by 3 bases and J by 2 bases, with 11 bases between them. The CDR3 sequence is 14 residues long. CDR1 and CDR2 from the germline V gene are SGHRS and YFSETQ. The CDR3 region is CASSSFQKNTEAFF. The DNA of the CDR3 is TGCGCCAGCAGCTCCTTCCAGAAAAACACTGAAGCTTTCTTT.

The J gene is TRBJ2-7, the V gene TRBV7-2; TRBD1 agrees at 7 bases. V trimming: 8 bases; J trimming: 0 bases; junction bases outside the gene matches: 7. The germline V gene has CDR1 SGHTA and CDR2 FQGNSA. The CDR3 is made up of 14 amino acids. The CDR3 DNA reads as TGTGCCAGCGGTCAGGACAGGAACTCCTACGAGCAGTACTTC. Its protein product is CASGQDRNSYEQYF.

The chain carries TRBV27 and TRBJ1-3; TRBD1 aligns across 7 bases. V shed 3 bases and J 0 bases; nucleotides not matched to a gene: 5. CDR3 length: 16 residues. Germline CDR1 reads MNHEY; CDR2 reads SMNVEV (reference sequence). The CDR3 sequence: CASSLTGHPSGNTIYF. The CDR3 region has the DNA TGTGCCAGCAGTTTGACAGGGCACCCCTCTGGAAACACCATATATTTT.

The rearrangement uses TRBV5-1 and TRBJ2-7; 7 nucleotides agree with TRBD1. Trimming removed 4 bases from V and 0 bases from J; junction bases left unmatched: 13. CDR3 length: 17 amino acids. Germline assignment: CDR1 SGHRS and CDR2 YFSETQ. The CDR3 here is CASSPRSGTVSSYEQYF. CDR3 coding DNA: TGCGCCAGCAGCCCACGATCCGGGACAGTATCCTCCTACGAGCAGTACTTC.

This chain links TRBV5-1 with TRBJ1-2; 8 nucleotides match TRBD1. With V trimmed by 0 bases and J by 0 bases, 1 base remained unmatched. CDR3 size: 15 residues. Germline CDR1 and CDR2: SGHRS and YFSETQ. The CDR3 is CASSLDRGTNYGYTF. CDR3 sequence (DNA): TGCGCCAGCAGCTTGGACAGGGGGACTAACTATGGCTACACCTTC.

This clone was seen only once. The rearrangement joins TRBV18 to TRBJ2-6, with 8 nucleotides matching TRBD1. Per germline, CDR1 KGHSH and CDR2 LQKENI. V was clipped by 1 base and J by 2 bases; unmatched bases: 4. This CDR3 is 17 amino acids long. CDR3 sequence (DNA): TGTGCCAGCTCACCACAACAGACAGGGGCTGGGGCCAACGTCCTGACTTTC. Translation gives CASSPQQTGAGANVLTF.

The chain uses TRBV11-2 and TRBJ2-7, with TRBD2 matching over 11 bases. V gave up 5 bases and J gave up 4 bases; unmatched junction bases: 10. Germline V gives CDR1 SGHAT, CDR2 FQNNGV. There are 16 residues in the CDR3. CDR3 DNA: TGTGCCAGCAGCCCATCGCGTAGCGGGAGGGCATACGAGCAGTACGTC. Encoded protein: CASSPSRSGRAYEQYV.

The rearrangement joins TRBV10-3 to TRBJ2-5, with TRBD2 identical over 12 bases. Losses at the gene ends were 3 bases for V and 2 bases for J; bases not matched to a gene: 1. Germline V gene lookup returns CDR1 ENHRY and CDR2 SYGVKD. The CDR3 is 15 amino acids. The CDR3 loop is CAISEGTSGQETQYF. The CDR3 DNA follows: TGTGCCATCAGTGAAGGGACTAGCGGGCAAGAGACCCAGTACTTC.